The present entry profiles one T cell receptor beta chain with its context. What it recognizes is unknown. The data originate from a study of beta chain features in type 1 diabetes. Study-wide points: Type 1 diabetes patients showed a moderate but significant shortening of TCRB CDR3s in all four CD4+ subsets. Any HLA effect on TCRB rearrangement was left unresolved by small sub-analyses. Sequencing of cDNA might inflate the share of cells that strongly express TCR.

Expressed TCRB transcripts were sequenced because the entire RNA isolate underwent reverse transcription. The repertoire was sequenced with immunoSEQ multiplex PCR; TCRdb's copy has only in-frame clones and lacks some. The table has some 63,000 clones, about 50% seen once. There are 17 residues in the CDR3. Germline values: CDR1 SGHNT, CDR2 YYREEE (reference sequence). After removal of 0 bases from V and 2 bases from J, the junction contained 7 bases not matched to a gene. The material sequenced was central memory CD4+ T cells from blood. The genes are TRBV5-4 and TRBJ2-5, with 10 bases lining up with TRBD1. The origin of this receptor is a man aged 30 to 39 with type 1 diabetes. CDR3 in amino acids: CASSLVGDRGPQETQYF. The CDR3 DNA reads TGTGCCAGCAGCTTGGTTGGGGACAGGGGACCGCAAGAGACCCAGTACTTC.